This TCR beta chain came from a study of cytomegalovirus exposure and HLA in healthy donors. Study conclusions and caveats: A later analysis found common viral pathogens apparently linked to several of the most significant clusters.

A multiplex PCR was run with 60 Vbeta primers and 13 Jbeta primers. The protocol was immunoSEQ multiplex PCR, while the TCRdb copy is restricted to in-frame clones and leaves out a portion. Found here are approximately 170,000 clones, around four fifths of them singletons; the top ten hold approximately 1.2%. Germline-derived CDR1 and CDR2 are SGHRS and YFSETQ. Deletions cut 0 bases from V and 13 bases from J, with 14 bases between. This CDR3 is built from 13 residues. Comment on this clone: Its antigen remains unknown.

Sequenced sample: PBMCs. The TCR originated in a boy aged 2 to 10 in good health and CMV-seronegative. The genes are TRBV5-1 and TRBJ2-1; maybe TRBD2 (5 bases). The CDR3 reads CASSLDAAGSQFF. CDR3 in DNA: TGCGCCAGCAGCTTGGATGCGGCGGGCTCTCAGTTCTTC.